These 19 T cell receptor beta chains were sequenced from one sample in a study of T and B cells in COVID-19 patients. Each TRB amplification used 250-500 ng of genomic DNA from blood. Multiplex PCR with BIOMED2 TRB-A/B primer pools amplified TRB rearrangements. Each CDR3 protein gets one entry after TCRdb re-called the multiplex PCR reads with MiXCR. The sample includes around 8,200 distinct CDR3 sequences, about 27% of them seen just once. Sequencing was done on a sample of blood. Receptors were obtained from a human donor with active COVID-19.

This clonotype qualifies as medium-sized (0.01 to 0.1%). The CDR3 sequence: CASSLLSGRVENEQFF. The CDR3 bases are TGTGCCAGCAGTTTACTTAGCGGGAGGGTCGAGAATGAGCAGTTCTTC. This sequence joins TRBV27 and TRBJ2-1, with TRBD2 matching over 11 bases. J gave up 7 bases and V 2 bases, and 7 bases lay outside the gene matches. From germline, CDR1 is MNHEY and CDR2 SMNVEV (reference sequence). The CDR3 sequence is 16 residues long.

This chain connects TRBV10-2 to TRBJ2-1; possible D gene TRBD2, 6 bases. CDR1 WSHSY and CDR2 SAAADI come from the germline V gene. CDR3 length equals 16 residues. Between the trimmed V and J ends, which lost 4 bases and 5 bases, there was a span of 18 bases. Here the CDR3 DNA reads TGCGCCAGCAGTGTGACCCAGGGACTCGTTAACAATGAGCAGTTCTTC. This translates into CASSVTQGLVNNEQFF.

This clonotype occurred a few times. The chain employs TRBV27 and TRBJ1-2; tentative D call: TRBD1 (5 bases). V was clipped by 3 bases and J by 8 bases, with 16 bases between them. This CDR3 has 14 amino acids. Germline loops: CDR1 MNHEY, CDR2 SMNVEV (reference sequence). DNA for the CDR3: TGTGCCAGCAGTTTCTCCGGGGGGGGATCGGGCTACACCTTC. Translating gives CASSFSGGGSGYTF.

By sample fraction, this clonotype is medium-sized. The chain is built from TRBV6-5 and TRBJ1-6, with TRBD1 as a possible D gene (6 bases). The CDR3 consists of 14 residues. Germline V gene lookup returns CDR1 MNHEY and CDR2 SVGAGI. Between the trimmed V and J ends, which lost 5 bases and 4 bases, there was a span of 9 bases. This CDR3 is CASSNRAYNSPLHF. In DNA, the CDR3 is TGTGCCAGCAGTAACAGGGCATATAATTCACCCCTCCACTTT.

To note about this clonotype: A junction end diverges from the germline sequence, so it may reflect a read error. The V call is TRBV7-7, the J call TRBJ2-2, with 7 bases that match TRBD1. The CDR3 consists of 15 residues. The V gene's germline CDR1 is SSHAT and CDR2 FNYEAQ (reference sequence). The CDR3 DNA reads TGTGCTAGCAGCTCCCACAGGGGGAACACCGGGGAGCTGTTTTTT. Protein product: CASSSHRGNTGELFF.

This clonotype is classed as medium-sized. The CDR3 reads CASSEWGDSDGNTIYF. The CDR3 bases are TGTGCCAGCAGTGAATGGGGGGATTCCGACGGAAACACCATATATTTT. The gene calls are TRBV6-1 and TRBJ1-3, with a tentative D call TRBD1 (5 bases). The V end was cut by 2 bases, the J end by 4 bases, with 15 bases between. Germline V gives CDR1 MNHNS, CDR2 SASEGT. The CDR3 length is 16 residues.

The table lists this clonotype with a few counts. The rearrangement uses TRBV13 and TRBJ2-3, with a tentative D call TRBD2 (6 bases). Germline V lookup: CDR1 PRHDT, CDR2 FYEKMQ (reference sequence). Trimming stripped 2 bases from V and 4 bases from J, with 13 bases between. This CDR3 has 15 amino acids. The CDR3 loop is CASSLRTAGSDTQYF. The CDR3, as DNA: TGTGCCAGCAGCTTAAGGACTGCGGGGTCAGATACGCAGTATTTT.

This clonotype counts as medium-sized. This chain links TRBV11-1 with TRBJ2-7; 13 nucleotides align to TRBD2. The CDR3 runs to 15 residues. Losses at the gene ends were 1 base for V and 7 bases for J; bases not matched to a gene: 4. Germline assignment: CDR1 SGHAT and CDR2 FQDESV (reference sequence). CDR3 DNA sequence: TGTGCCAGCAGCTTAGAAAGGACTAGCGGGGGAGAGCAGTACTTC. This codes for CASSLERTSGGEQYF.

This clonotype showed up just a few times. The gene calls are TRBV24-1 and TRBJ2-2; unclear D gene. Germline V gives CDR1 KGHDR, CDR2 SFDVKD. Trimming stripped 4 bases from V and 10 bases from J, with 9 bases between. The CDR3 length is 12 residues. The CDR3 coding sequence is TGTGCCACCAGTGACCTAGAGGCGGAGCTGTTTTTT. It translates to CATSDLEAELFF.

This clonotype was recorded a few times. The chain couples TRBV6-4 to TRBJ1-1; D unresolved. The germline CDR1 and CDR2 sequences are MRHNA and SNTAGT. Trimming removed 6 bases from V and 1 base from J, with 9 bases in between. The CDR3 is 13 residues long. The CDR3 loop reads CASRATGNTEAFF. The CDR3 DNA reads as TGTGCCAGCAGAGCGACGGGGAACACTGAAGCTTTCTTT.

The chain carries TRBV11-2 and TRBJ2-7; weak D call: TRBD2 (6 bases). Germline V CDR1 and CDR2: SGHAT, FQNNGV. CDR3 length: 19 amino acids. The germline V and J ends were trimmed by 2 bases and 2 bases, with 25 bases remaining between them. CDR3 amino acids: CASSLLRGRAGTSAYEQYF. For the CDR3, the DNA is TGTGCCAGCAGCTTACTCCGCGGCCGAGCGGGTACCTCTGCCTACGAGCAGTACTTC.

The V call is TRBV27, the J call TRBJ1-6; 10 bases fit TRBD1. J gave up 10 bases and V 5 bases, and 5 bases lay outside the gene matches. From germline, CDR1 is MNHEY and CDR2 SMNVEV (reference sequence). The CDR3 covers 14 residues. The CDR3 reads CASSPWTGGSPLHF. As DNA, the CDR3 is TGTGCCAGCAGTCCATGGACAGGGGGATCACCCCTCCACTTT.

By share, this clonotype counts as medium-sized. The chain combines TRBV11-2 with TRBJ2-1; 8 positions match TRBD1. CDR3 length: 16 amino acids. Losses at the gene ends were 5 bases for V and 3 bases for J; bases not matched to a gene: 9. CDR1 and CDR2 (germline): SGHAT, FQNNGV. CDR3 DNA: TGTGCCAGCAGCACCCCAGACAGGGGCGGCTACAATGAGCAGTTCTTC. This gives the protein CASSTPDRGGYNEQFF. The complete variable domain, with remaining parts taken from reference TRBV11-2 and TRBJ2-1, reads EAGVAQSPRYKIIEKRQSVAFWCNPISGHATLYWYQQILGQGPKLLIQFQNNGVVDDSQLPKDRFSAERLKGVDSTLKIQPAKLEDSAVYLCASSTPDRGGYNEQFFGPGTRLTVL.

The genes are TRBV7-6 and TRBJ1-1, with a tentative D call TRBD1 (5 bases). The CDR3 runs 15 residues. Germline values: CDR1 SGHVS, CDR2 FNYEAQ. V lost 1 base, J lost 0 bases, and 9 bases lay in between. The CDR3 reads CASSLDGHMNTEAFF. Here the CDR3 DNA reads TGTGCCAGCAGCTTAGATGGACACATGAACACTGAAGCTTTCTTT.

This clonotype is labeled as medium-sized. The genes are TRBV12-3 or TRBV12-4 and TRBJ2-5, with D perhaps TRBD1 or TRBD2 (5 bases each). V was cut by 5 bases and J by 2 bases, with 18 bases left in between. CDR3 size: 16 residues. In DNA form, the CDR3 reads TGTGCCAGCAGTCTCTTAAGGGGACCGCCGCAAGAGACCCAGTACTTC. The encoded protein is CASSLLRGPPQETQYF.

By sample fraction, this clonotype is medium-sized. The V and J genes are TRBV5-4 and TRBJ2-3, with D unresolved. The CDR3 is 11 residues long. Germline V gene sequence: CDR1 SGHNT, CDR2 YYREEE (reference sequence). Trimming left V 2 bases short and J 7 bases short, with 5 bases between. The DNA of the CDR3 is TGTGCCAGCAGCTTAGGGTATACGCAGTATTTT. Its protein is CASSLGYTQYF.

This clonotype is medium-sized within its sample. Written as DNA, the CDR3 is TGTGCCAGTAGTCCGCAGGGGGACTATGGCTACACCTTC. Its protein is CASSPQGDYGYTF. The V call is TRBV19, the J call TRBJ1-2; 7 bases fit TRBD1. Germline V CDR1 and CDR2: LNHDA, SQIVND (reference sequence). The trim removed 5 bases at V and 3 bases at J, leaving 3 bases unmatched. The CDR3 has 13 amino acids.

This clonotype was observed a handful of times. This chain links TRBV20-1 with TRBJ2-7; possible D gene TRBD2, 6 bases. CDR1 DFQATT and CDR2 SNEGSKA come from the germline V gene (reference sequence). Trimming cost V 5 bases and J 7 bases, with 15 bases left between them. CDR3 length equals 12 residues. The CDR3 DNA is TGCAGTGCTGAGGAGCCTGGGGGGGAGCAGTACTTC. Translation gives CSAEEPGGEQYF.

The rearrangement links TRBV7-9 to TRBJ1-5; D is uncertain. CDR3 length: 14 amino acids. V lost 5 bases and J lost 3, with 11 bases in between. Per the germline V gene, CDR1 is SEHNR and CDR2 is FQNEAQ (reference sequence). The CDR3 loop is CASSPPGYNQPQHF. The DNA for the CDR3 is TGTGCCAGCAGCCCACCGGGGTACAATCAGCCCCAGCATTTT.